The 21 T cell receptor beta chains listed next were all sequenced from one sample in a study of cytomegalovirus exposure and HLA in healthy donors (dated by TCRdb to the late 2010s). The library was generated by the immunoSEQ multiplex PCR assay. The multiplex PCR relied on a mix of 60 forward primers for TCR Vbeta segments and 13 reverse primers for TCR Jbeta segments. TCRdb took this table from immuneACCESS and kept in-frame rearrangements with V and J called. Such tables lack part of the clones; where checked against another copy, unresolved V genes explain under half of the gap, and the rest is unexplained. The sample contains approximately 110,000 clones, approximately 80% of them found a single time. The ten largest clones take up around 13% of the sample. Sample: PBMCs. These receptors were obtained from a woman between 40 and 55 years old in good health and CMV-seropositive.

This clone was seen only a few times. The chain joins TRBV19 to TRBJ1-1, with 7 bases lining up with TRBD1. Trimming removed 1 base from V and 0 bases from J; junction bases left unmatched: 8. Germline CDR1 LNHDA, CDR2 SQIVND (reference sequence). The CDR3 runs 17 residues. The chain's CDR3 is CASSIVTGEGMNTEAFF. The CDR3 nucleotides read TGTGCCAGTAGTATAGTTACAGGGGAAGGGATGAACACTGAAGCTTTCTTT.

CDR3 in DNA: TGTGCCAGCAGCCCCACGTCCCTTAGAGACACTGAAGCTTTCTTT. It translates to CASSPTSLRDTEAFF. J is TRBJ1-1 and V is TRBV7-6; no clear D. Germline CDR1 and CDR2: SGHVS and FNYEAQ. With 5 bases removed from V and 3 bases from J, the gap between germline ends came to 16 bases. The CDR3 extends over 15 amino acids.

This sequence joins TRBV11-2 and TRBJ2-1; tentatively, D is TRBD2 (6 bases). The CDR3 runs to 17 residues. V lost 1 base to trimming and J lost 4 bases, with 17 bases between them. Per the germline V gene, CDR1 is SGHAT and CDR2 is FQNNGV. CDR3 amino acids: CASSLGQVAGPYNEQFF. As DNA, the CDR3 is TGTGCCAGCAGCTTAGGTCAGGTGGCGGGACCTTACAATGAGCAGTTCTTC. The variable domain in full, completed from reference TRBV11-2 and TRBJ2-1, reads EAGVAQSPRYKIIEKRQSVAFWCNPISGHATLYWYQQILGQGPKLLIQFQNNGVVDDSQLPKDRFSAERLKGVDSTLKIQPAKLEDSAVYLCASSLGQVAGPYNEQFFGPGTRLTVL.

The count of this clone is one. The V and J genes are TRBV4-2 and TRBJ2-7, with a possible D match to TRBD2 (6 bases). The CDR3 contains 14 residues. V lost 4 bases and J lost 3, with 13 bases in between. The germline gives CDR1 LGHNA, CDR2 YNFKEQ. The CDR3 coding sequence is TGTGCCAGCAGCCCCCCGGGACTTAACTACGAGCAGTACTTC. Its protein product is CASSPPGLNYEQYF.

This clone was counted a single time. The V and J genes are TRBV5-4 and TRBJ2-1; 12 bases match TRBD2. Germline CDR1 is SGHNT and CDR2 is YYREEE (reference sequence). V shed 3 bases, J shed 4 bases, and the junction held 5 bases outside the gene matches. The CDR3 spans 16 residues. The CDR3 sequence is CASSSRLAGAYNEQFF. DNA of the CDR3: TGTGCCAGCAGCTCCCGACTAGCGGGAGCTTACAATGAGCAGTTCTTC. The full variable domain, its missing parts supplied by reference TRBV5-4 and TRBJ2-1, is ETGVTQSPTHLIKTRGQQVTLRCSSQSGHNTVSWYQQALGQGPQFIFQYYREEENGRGNFPPRFSGLQFPNYSSELNVNALELDDSALYLCASSSRLAGAYNEQFFGPGTRLTVL.

The chain joins TRBV11-2 to TRBJ1-1; unclear D gene. This CDR3 comprises 13 residues. V lost 3 bases and J 3 bases, leaving 8 bases between the germline ends. Germline-derived CDR1 and CDR2 are SGHAT and FQNNGV. CDR3 region: CASSFQRYTEAFF. The CDR3 DNA is TGTGCCAGCAGCTTTCAACGGTACACTGAAGCTTTCTTT.

This sequence joins TRBV5-1 and TRBJ2-3; 9 bases align to TRBD2. There are 16 residues in the CDR3. Losses at the gene ends were 4 bases for V and 2 bases for J; bases not matched to a gene: 8. Germline V gives CDR1 SGHRS, CDR2 YFSETQ. The CDR3 DNA reads as TGCGCCAGCAGCCCCGGGGTAGCGGGAGTCACAGATACGCAGTATTTT. This translates into CASSPGVAGVTDTQYF.

The rearrangement links TRBV6-5 to TRBJ1-2; tentative D call: TRBD1 (6 bases). Trimming pared 6 bases from V and 8 bases from J, leaving 13 bases between. The CDR3 runs to 12 residues. Germline V gene lookup returns CDR1 MNHEY and CDR2 SVGAGI. The CDR3 reads CASRVTGYGYTF. The CDR3 nucleotides read TGTGCCAGCAGAGTAACAGGGTACGGCTACACCTTC.

A few counts support this clone. V is TRBV19 and J is TRBJ1-1; D is ambiguous. Between the trimmed V and J ends, which lost 5 bases and 4 bases, there was a span of 14 bases. Germline-derived CDR1 and CDR2 are LNHDA and SQIVND (reference sequence). This CDR3 contains 14 residues. CDR3 DNA: TGTGCCAGTAGTGCGAGGGTATCTGGCACTGAAGCTTTCTTT. It is translated as CASSARVSGTEAFF.

As concerns this clone: Compared with germline, one end of the junction differs, possibly owing to a read error. The rearrangement uses TRBV2 and TRBJ1-6; TRBD1 might be the D (5 bases). CDR1 is SNHLY, CDR2 FYNNEI, per germline. There are 15 residues in the CDR3. Written as DNA, the CDR3 is TGTGCCAGTACACGGGGGTCCACCTATAATTCACCCCTTCACTTT. As protein: CASTRGSTYNSPLHF. Variable domain in full (rest from reference TRBV2 and TRBJ1-6): EPEVTQTPSHQVTQMGQEVILRCVPISNHLYFYWYRQILGQKVEFLVSFYNNEISEKSEIFDDQFSVERPDGSNFTLKIRSTKLEDSAMYFCASTRGSTYNSPLHFGNGTRLTVT.

This chain joins TRBV28 and TRBJ2-1; 7 bases match TRBD2. Germline V gene data show CDR1 as MDHEN and CDR2 as SYDVKM. V dropped 3 bases and J dropped 5; count of bases not matched to a gene: 7. The CDR3 is 15 residues long. CDR3 region: CASSFAGTTHNEQFF. In DNA form, the CDR3 reads TGTGCCAGCAGTTTCGCCGGGACTACCCACAATGAGCAGTTCTTC.

The rearrangement uses TRBV4-2 and TRBJ2-1; TRBD2 agrees at 9 bases. The germline gives CDR1 LGHNA, CDR2 YNFKEQ. V was clipped by 1 base and J by 5 bases; unmatched bases: 3. This CDR3 contains 15 residues. CDR3 sequence (DNA): TGTGCCAGCAGCCAAGGACTAGCGGACCACAATGAGCAGTTCTTC. Protein sequence: CASSQGLADHNEQFF.

V is TRBV27 and J is TRBJ2-7; tentatively, D is TRBD1 (5 bases). V shed 2 bases and J shed 3 bases, with 5 bases lying between them. Germline V lookup: CDR1 MNHEY, CDR2 SMNVEV (reference sequence). This CDR3 is built from 12 residues. The CDR3 protein is CASSLRGYEQYF. Written as DNA, the CDR3 is TGTGCCAGCAGTTTAAGGGGCTACGAGCAGTACTTC.

V gene TRBV5-1 combines with J gene TRBJ1-2, with TRBD1 matching 9 bases. Germline V CDR1 and CDR2: SGHRS, YFSETQ. This CDR3 region has 14 residues. V gave up 3 bases and J gave up 8 bases; unmatched junction bases: 8. CDR3 sequence: CASSYPQGAMGYTF. CDR3 DNA sequence: TGCGCCAGCAGCTACCCACAGGGGGCTATGGGCTACACCTTC.

This sequence joins TRBV2 and TRBJ2-1, with 11 bases matching TRBD2. Germline CDR1 reads SNHLY; CDR2 reads FYNNEI. Germline trimming cut 3 bases from V and 4 bases from J; bases unmatched to any gene: 8. This CDR3 is 17 amino acids long. The CDR3 protein is CASSDPQLAGVYNEQFF. CDR3 sequence (DNA): TGTGCCAGCAGTGACCCCCAACTAGCGGGAGTTTACAATGAGCAGTTCTTC.

V gene TRBV5-1 combines with J gene TRBJ1-3; TRBD1 might be the D (5 bases). The CDR3 contains 14 residues. With 4 bases removed from V and 2 bases from J, the gap between germline ends came to 10 bases. The germline gives CDR1 SGHRS, CDR2 YFSETQ. The CDR3 here is CASSRDRAGNTIYF. DNA of the CDR3: TGCGCCAGCAGCCGCGACAGAGCTGGAAACACCATATATTTT.

This rearrangement joins TRBV2 to TRBJ2-5; TRBD2 agrees at 16 bases. The CDR3 contains 17 residues. V lost 5 bases to trimming and J lost 2 bases; unmatched junction nucleotides: 5. From germline, CDR1 is SNHLY and CDR2 FYNNEI. The CDR3 DNA is TGTGCCAGCAGTCCAGGGACTAGCGGGAGGGGGCAAGAGACCCAGTACTTC. Amino acids: CASSPGTSGRGQETQYF.

The chain joins TRBV6-5 to TRBJ2-7; no clear D gene. The CDR3 is 15 residues long. V lost 0 bases and J 2 bases, leaving 11 bases between the germline ends. Germline values: CDR1 MNHEY, CDR2 SVGAGI. Written as DNA, the CDR3 is TGTGCCAGCAGTTACTCTCCAGGCCTCCCCTACGAGCAGTACTTC. It translates to CASSYSPGLPYEQYF.

This clone came up a few times. The chain combines TRBV19 with TRBJ1-1; D possibly corresponds to TRBD1 (6 bases). Germline loops: CDR1 LNHDA, CDR2 SQIVND (reference sequence). This CDR3 spans 16 amino acids. V lost 7 bases and J lost 0, with 18 bases in between. CDR3 bases: TGTGCCAGTACCAATTCAGGGGTAAAAATGAACACTGAAGCTTTCTTT. It yields the protein CASTNSGVKMNTEAFF.

This clone occurred once. The gene calls are TRBV7-2 and TRBJ2-7, with TRBD2 matching over 7 bases. Germline V gene data show CDR1 as SGHTA and CDR2 as FQGNSA. V trimming: 5 bases; J trimming: 4 bases; junction bases outside the gene matches: 14. CDR3 length: 16 amino acids. The CDR3 sequence: CASSRTRLAVGYEQYF. CDR3 coding DNA: TGTGCCAGCAGCCGCACCCGACTAGCCGTCGGGTACGAGCAGTACTTC.

This sequence joins TRBV19 and TRBJ2-2; 7 nucleotides match TRBD1. Germline V gene lookup returns CDR1 LNHDA and CDR2 SQIVND (reference sequence). The CDR3 runs 15 residues. V lost 7 bases and J lost 6; bases outside the gene matches: 11. The CDR3: CASTTHRGQAGELFF. The CDR3 nucleotides are TGTGCCAGTACCACCCACAGGGGTCAAGCCGGGGAGCTGTTTTTT. Drawing the rest from reference TRBV19 and TRBJ2-2, the complete variable domain is DGGITQSPKYLFRKEGQNVTLSCEQNLNHDAMYWYRQDPGQGLRLIYYSQIVNDFQKGDIAEGYSVSREKKESFPLTVTSAQKNPTAFYLCASTTHRGQAGELFFGEGSRLTVL.